This entry describes one T cell receptor beta chain. As yet, its antigen is unknown. This record belongs to a study of T cell repertoires and HLA-DP antigens. The CDR3 extends over 15 amino acids. Germline values: CDR1 SGDLS, CDR2 YYNGEE. Unmatched junction bases numbered 10, after V lost 4 bases and J lost 8 bases. Sequencing was performed with immunoSEQ multiplex PCR; in TCRdb, only in-frame clones are kept and a portion is missing. Here the sample spans about 89,000 clones, roughly nine tenths being singletons. The chain recombines TRBV9 with TRBJ2-1, with 9 bases fitting TRBD2. The sequencing sample was made of CD4+ T cells from PBMCs. This clonotype was sampled from a man aged 50 to 60 in good health and CMV-seronegative. For the CDR3, the DNA is TGTGCCAGCAGCCCGCGCGGGGGGGGCTCGGATGAGCAGTTCTTC. Translation gives CASSPRGGGSDEQFF.